This T cell receptor beta chain was sequenced in a study of shared clonotypes between healthy human individuals. About the study: CD8 memory received one plate per donor, CD8 naive two, CD4 memory three and CD4 naive three.

Germline loops: CDR1 MNHEY, CDR2 SMNVEV (reference sequence). V lost 3 bases and J lost 8, with 11 bases in between. The CDR3 consists of 13 residues. Broader study findings: Non-shared clonotypes had lower generation probabilities than clonotypes shared by all four sorted-subset donors.

In the study's own analysis: Filtering differed because ImmunoSEQ produced junction-only sequences that carried no quality scores. Data came from immunoSEQ multiplex PCR; TCRdb stores just in-frame clones and leaves some out. V, J and clone size reflect that table, while D and trimming were determined from the DNA. The sample lists roughly 660,000 clones, 90% occurring once. This clone has only one observation. As yet, its antigen is unknown. Sequencing was performed on memory CD8+ T cells from PBMCs. Subset specified: CD45RO+ cells pooled with CCR7-negative TemRA cells. The TCR originated in a young man in good health. Some clones in this sample may be carry-over from other donors' samples. The chain joins TRBV27 to TRBJ2-1, with a weak D call TRBD2 (5 bases). The CDR3 DNA is TGTGCCAGCAGTTTCGGGGTAGGGTATGAGCAGTTCTTC. This codes for CASSFGVGYEQFF.